This T cell receptor beta chain derives from a study of cytomegalovirus exposure and HLA in healthy donors. General observations from the study: An analysis that came later showed most CMV-associated TCR beta chains appearing HLA-restricted. The productive fraction for most TCR beta V segments was about 87% or about 30% in an earlier analysis.

Losses at the gene ends were 4 bases for V and 3 bases for J; bases not matched to a gene: 7. The CDR3 length is 16 residues. Germline V gene sequence: CDR1 MGHRA, CDR2 YSYEKL. This PCR relied on a set of 60 Vbeta primers and 13 Jbeta primers. Libraries were prepared by immunoSEQ multiplex PCR; TCRdb keeps only in-frame clonotypes and omits some of them. This table has about 180,000 clones, 77% appearing once. For this clone: What it binds is not known.

The specimen was PBMCs. The receptor comes from a woman in her sixties or seventies in good health and CMV-seropositive. The J gene is TRBJ2-1, the V gene TRBV4-1; 9 nucleotides match TRBD2. The CDR3 reads CASSRGGGRVYNEQFF. The CDR3 coding sequence is TGCGCCAGCAGCCGCGGTGGCGGGAGGGTCTACAATGAGCAGTTCTTC.